These 17 T cell receptor beta chains share one sample of origin, sequenced in a study of T cell responses to AZD1222 COVID-19 vaccine. The protocol was immunoSEQ multiplex PCR, while the TCRdb copy is restricted to in-frame clones and leaves out a portion. The sample lists 90,000 to 120,000 clones, approximately 89% occurring once. Sequencing used peripheral blood, obtained on day 0 of AZD1222 vaccination. The source of these receptors is an adult in good health.

The chain combines TRBV6-5 with TRBJ1-2; 10 bases align to TRBD1. The CDR3 loop spans 12 amino acids. The germline V gene encodes CDR1 MNHEY and CDR2 SVGAGI. V shed 5 bases, J shed 14 bases, and the junction held 8 bases outside the gene matches. For the CDR3, the DNA is TGTGCCAGCAGTCCGACACCGGGACAGGGGACCTTC. Translated, it gives CASSPTPGQGTF.

The J gene is TRBJ1-2, the V gene TRBV13, with a possible D match to TRBD1 (6 bases). The V gene lost 4 bases and the J gene lost 4 bases, with 10 bases spanning the gap. The CDR3 totals 13 residues. CDR1 and CDR2 (germline): PRHDT, FYEKMQ (reference sequence). CDR3: CASSSDRSYGYTF. The CDR3, as DNA: TGTGCCAGCAGCTCTGACAGGAGCTATGGCTACACCTTC.

The chain joins TRBV19 to TRBJ1-6, with D unresolved. Trimming removed 7 bases at V and 10 bases at J, with 14 bases between. Germline CDR1 is LNHDA and CDR2 is SQIVND (reference sequence). CDR3 size: 13 residues. The CDR3 here is CASTPRYNSPLHF. In DNA, the CDR3 is TGTGCCAGTACCCCGCGATACAACTCACCCCTCCACTTT.

The V call is TRBV4-1, the J call TRBJ2-1; unclear D gene. The ends were cut back, 3 bases at V and 5 bases at J, with 11 bases in the middle. Germline V gene lookup returns CDR1 MGHRA and CDR2 YSYEKL. The CDR3 sequence is 14 residues long. The CDR3 reads CASSQGIWDNEQFF. The CDR3 DNA sequence: TGCGCCAGCAGCCAGGGGATCTGGGACAATGAGCAGTTCTTC.

This chain joins TRBV15 and TRBJ2-1; D not resolved. This CDR3 spans 15 amino acids. Germline assignment: CDR1 LNHNV and CDR2 YYDKDF (reference sequence). V lost 0 bases and J lost 5, with 11 bases in between. In DNA form, the CDR3 reads TGTGCCACCAGCAGAGATGCCCCCCAAAACAATGAGCAGTTCTTC. This codes for CATSRDAPQNNEQFF.

In its sample, this clone was seen once. The rearrangement joins TRBV2 to TRBJ1-2; no definite D call. V was pared by 3 bases and J by 7 bases, with 15 bases between. This CDR3 comprises 14 residues. The germline CDR1 and CDR2 sequences are SNHLY and FYNNEI. CDR3 residues: CASSDSYANGGYTF. The CDR3 DNA sequence: TGTGCCAGCAGTGACTCGTACGCGAACGGTGGCTACACCTTC. Supplemented by reference TRBV2 and TRBJ1-2, the full variable domain reads EPEVTQTPSHQVTQMGQEVILRCVPISNHLYFYWYRQILGQKVEFLVSFYNNEISEKSEIFDDQFSVERPDGSNFTLKIRSTKLEDSAMYFCASSDSYANGGYTFGSGTRLTVV.

In its sample, this clone was seen once. V is TRBV19 and J is TRBJ2-7; 7 bases align to TRBD1. The junction had 0 bases not matched to a gene; V was cut back by 3 bases and J by 1 base. Germline values: CDR1 LNHDA, CDR2 SQIVND (reference sequence). The CDR3 is made up of 13 amino acids. The CDR3 loop reads CASSMDRSYEQYF. The CDR3 bases are TGTGCCAGTAGTATGGACAGGTCCTACGAGCAGTACTTC.

For this clone: One end of the junction does not line up with germline, which may come from a read error. The chain uses TRBV2 and TRBJ2-3; 10 nucleotides line up with TRBD2. The CDR3 is 15 residues long. Germline CDR1 is SNHLY and CDR2 is FYNNEI. The CDR3 DNA reads as TGTGCCTGCAGAGGGACTAGCGCTAGCACAGATACGCAGTATTTT. It encodes CACRGTSASTDTQYF. The variable domain in full, completed from reference TRBV2 and TRBJ2-3, reads EPEVTQTPSHQVTQMGQEVILRCVPISNHLYFYWYRQILGQKVEFLVSFYNNEISEKSEIFDDQFSVERPDGSNFTLKIRSTKLEDSAMYFCACRGTSASTDTQYFGPGTRLTVL.

The chain combines TRBV5-8 with TRBJ1-4, with 7 bases lining up with TRBD1. This CDR3 spans 14 amino acids. V was pared by 4 bases and J by 6 bases, with 6 bases of the junction left unmatched. Germline CDR1 is SGHTS and CDR2 is YDEGEE. CDR3 residues: CASSPGQVYEKLFF. As DNA, the CDR3 is TGTGCCAGCAGCCCTGGACAGGTTTATGAAAAACTGTTTTTT.

The chain uses TRBV14 and TRBJ1-2; TRBD1 agrees at 8 bases. This CDR3 region has 15 residues. V was clipped by 4 bases and J by 8 bases; unmatched bases: 12. The germline gives CDR1 SGHDN, CDR2 FVKESK. CDR3 in DNA: TGTGCCAGCAGCCCAACCTGGCAGGGGGCTCTAGGCTACACCTTC. It encodes CASSPTWQGALGYTF.

This sequence joins TRBV5-1 and TRBJ1-2; a weak D match, TRBD1 (5 bases). The CDR3 is 13 residues long. The germline gives CDR1 SGHRS, CDR2 YFSETQ. V was trimmed by 4 bases and J by 8 bases, leaving 15 bases between them. The CDR3 DNA follows: TGCGCCAGCAGCGCTCGGGACGGCCTGGGCTACACCTTC. Residues: CASSARDGLGYTF.

This clone is a singleton in its sample. The chain has TRBV9 and TRBJ2-5; D is unclear. Germline loops: CDR1 SGDLS, CDR2 YYNGEE. Trimming shortened V by 0 bases and J by 0 bases, and 12 bases separated the two germline ends. The CDR3 extends over 16 amino acids. The CDR3 spells CASSVGPLGYQETQYF. The DNA for the CDR3 is TGTGCCAGCAGCGTAGGCCCGTTGGGGTACCAAGAGACCCAGTACTTC.

The chain links TRBV21-1 to TRBJ2-2; TRBD1, the table's D call, lacks a check against the DNA. TRBV21-1 is a recognized pseudogene. CDR3 length: 14 amino acids. The CDR3 protein is CASSNAGEFGELFF. Written as DNA, the CDR3 is TGTGCCAGCAGCAATGCAGGGGAGTTCGGGGAGCTGTTTTTT.

The rearrangement links TRBV27 to TRBJ2-7; 14 bases line up with TRBD2. The J segment lost 6 bases and the V segment lost 6 bases, leaving 10 bases of the junction unmatched. Per germline, CDR1 MNHEY and CDR2 SMNVEV (reference sequence). This CDR3 region has 16 residues. CDR3 region: CASSLRLAGGFAEQYF. The CDR3 bases are TGTGCCAGCAGCCTCAGACTAGCGGGGGGGTTTGCCGAGCAGTACTTC.

This clone was seen once. The chain links TRBV5-4 to TRBJ1-1; D unresolved. The V end lost 5 bases, the J end lost 8 bases, and 28 bases lay between the germline ends. Germline-derived CDR1 and CDR2 are SGHNT and YYREEE (reference sequence). This CDR3 has 17 residues. CDR3 sequence (DNA): TGTGCCAGCAGTTTTGACGGCGTGCGGTCCTCCTCTCACGAAGCTTTCTTT. As protein: CASSFDGVRSSSHEAFF.

The genes are TRBV5-1 and TRBJ1-6; no firm D call. The germline V gene encodes CDR1 SGHRS and CDR2 YFSETQ. The CDR3 totals 17 residues. Trimming stripped 4 bases from V and 4 bases from J, with 18 bases between. In nucleotides, the CDR3 is TGCGCCAGCAGCCTAATAAGCTCCGGGAGGTATAATTCACCCCTCCACTTT. It is translated as CASSLISSGRYNSPLHF.

The chain links TRBV7-9 to TRBJ1-6, with a weak D call TRBD1 (5 bases). Per germline, CDR1 SEHNR and CDR2 FQNEAQ (reference sequence). V lost 5 bases and J lost 10, with 15 bases in between. The CDR3 runs 14 residues. The CDR3 DNA is TGTGCCAGCAGCCCGGGGCGGCAGGACTCACCCCTCCACTTT. Protein: CASSPGRQDSPLHF.